This TCR beta chain was identified in a study of shared T cell receptors in the human thymus (dated by TCRdb to 2020 to 2023). Some background on the complete study: The study examined how self-reactive, shared T-cell receptor alpha chains are generated in the human thymus.

Note on this clone: Its antigen has not been determined. There are no base qualities to consult, and no much larger clone falls within one base.

Trimming at the junction amounts to 10 bases on V and 5 bases on J, and the germline ends lie 23 bases apart. The cysteine opens and the phenylalanine closes a CDR3 of 15 amino acids. Solely the CDR3 DNA is kept, with 45 bases framed from the first base. The germline V gene sets CDR1 to MDHEN and CDR2 to SYDVKM. The library was produced with the immunoSEQ multiplex PCR assay. TCRdb's version of the immuneACCESS table is confined to in-frame rearrangements and falls short of the full clone set. An unresolved V gene accounts for under half of the shortfall where checked; the remainder is of unknown origin. In this sample the table shows approximately 730,000 clones, 70% to 90% of which occur a single time. Around 0.0094% of the sample is in the top ten clones. The same sample was also used in a study of human thymus T cells. The second study also describes: Immunologically healthy infants undergoing open corrective cardiac surgery for congenital heart defects in Finland were used as donors. Thymus tissue was obtained as surgical resects removed during corrective cardiac surgery. Biased V and J gene segment usage appeared to be present in both thymic and peripheral blood repertoires. The related research reported highly overlapping thymic TCR repertoires among unrelated individuals. The study characterized TCR alpha and beta repertoires from roughly 8 infant thymus samples and a few related peripheral blood samples. Donor ages ranged from about 7 to 244 days, and the cohort comprised five or six male and a couple of female infants. Thymocytes were mechanically released from the tissue and were stored as pellets of about 9-33 million cells at -70 degrees C. A QIAsymphony instrument was used to extract genomic DNA from frozen cell pellets. TCRB and TCRAD loci were amplified from a standardized quantity of quality-controlled genomic DNA using the immunoSEQ multiplex PCR assay. Amplicons spanned the V(D)J region at a length sufficient to cover the CDR3 and identify V and J genes. Through the commercial immunoSEQ service, the amplicons were sequenced on an Illumina platform. Primer bias and sequencing errors were corrected as previously described, and TCRAD and TCRB definitions were based on the IMGT database. immunoSEQ Analyzer 3.0 and VDJTools were used for repertoire analysis, which covered basic statistics, V/J segment usage, diversity estimates, rarefaction and pairwise overlap. Diversity was estimated with Chao1, ChaoE, Efron-Thisted, Shannon and inverse Simpson indices, and also on datasets down-sampled to the smallest sample. For repertoire overlap, CDR3 nucleotide sequence, V gene and J gene had to match strictly, and clustering was done by Jaccard-based multidimensional scaling. On average, thymus samples yielded around 810,000 unique TCRB clonotypes, whereas blood samples yielded roughly 81,000.

The clonotype originates from a girl under three years old with a congenital heart defect. Donor details come from another sample of the same person, matched by shared clones. The sample comprised thymocytes. This sequence uses TRBV28 and TRBJ1-1, with the identity of the D gene unclear. Read as DNA, the sequence is TGTGCCACCGAGAACGATCCGGGGATTGGAACTGAAGCTTTCTTT. This is translated as CATENDPGIGTEAFF. The CDR3, completed at both ends by the reference TRBV28 and TRBJ1-1 genes, gives the full variable domain DVKVTQSSRYLVKRTGEKVFLECVQDMDHENMFWYRQDPGLGLRLIYFSYDVKMKEKGDIPEGYSVSREKKERFSLILESASTNQTSMYLCATENDPGIGTEAFFGQGTRLTVV.